This record looks at one T cell receptor beta chain sequence and its context. Antigen unknown. Germline V CDR1 and CDR2: SQVTM, ANQGSEA. The CDR3 spans 14 residues. This specimen comes from a study of CXCR3-negative and CXCR3-positive naive CD8 T cells. Study-wide results and limits: TRB CDR3 properties indicated TCR strength, while surface CD5 was similar across naive subsets. Naive cells, whether CXCR3-negative or CXCR3-positive, had similar TRBV-TRBJ usage, while memory cells differed. High diversity, comparable across both naive subsets, contrasted with much lower diversity in memory CD8+ cells.

Carrying UMI labels, the TRB cDNA libraries were prepared through 5' RACE. TCRdb re-called the 5' RACE reads; one entry per CDR3 protein, DNA not given. The repertoire table contains about 28,000 distinct CDR3 sequences. This rearrangement joins TRBV29-1 to TRBJ1-2; TCRdb's D call of TRBD1 is untestable without DNA. This receptor was taken from a human donor in good health. Some clones in this sample may be carry-over from other donors' samples. Sequenced input: memory CD8+ T cells from blood. The CDR3 sequence: CSVSRGDEGYGYTF. Combining the CDR3 with reference TRBV29-1 and TRBJ1-2 gives the whole variable domain SAVISQKPSRDICQRGTSLTIQCQVDSQVTMMFWYRQQPGQSLTLIATANQGSEATYESGFVIDKFPISRPNLTFSTLTVSNMSPEDSSIYLCSVSRGDEGYGYTFGSGTRLTVV.